Shown below are 30 T cell receptor beta chains from a single sample sequenced in a study of T cell repertoires in cytomegalovirus infection. TCRdb used MiXCR to reprocess the reads, holding one entry per CDR3 protein. Here the sample spans 450,000 to 650,000 distinct CDR3 sequences, 26% being singletons. What was sequenced was PBMCs. These receptors were taken from a human donor in good health (CMV status not recorded). Some clones in this sample may be carry-over from other donors' samples.

This chain uses TRBV15 with TRBJ2-3; D gene uncertain. Germline V lookup: CDR1 LNHNV, CDR2 YYDKDF (reference sequence). This CDR3 spans 14 amino acids. The germline V and J ends were trimmed by 1 base and 0 bases, with 5 bases remaining between them. This CDR3 reads CATSRGDSTDTQYF. For the CDR3, the DNA is TGTGCCACCAGCAGAGGAGACAGCACAGATACGCAGTATTTT.

With regard to this clonotype: This may stem from a read error, because a much larger clone lies one nucleotide away. The chain combines TRBV7-2 with TRBJ2-5, with TRBD2 matching over 16 bases. V trimming: 4 bases; J trimming: 2 bases; junction bases outside the gene matches: 1. Germline V gene sequence: CDR1 SGHTA, CDR2 FQGNSA. This CDR3 has 16 residues. The CDR3: CASSWGLAGGQETQYF. The CDR3 DNA reads as TGTGCCAGCAGCTGGGGACTAGCGGGAGGGCAAGAGACCCAGTACTTC.

This clonotype was seen a handful of times. This chain joins TRBV24-1 and TRBJ1-2, with D unclear. The germline gives CDR1 KGHDR, CDR2 SFDVKD. The CDR3 loop spans 12 amino acids. Trimming cost V 0 bases and J 6 bases, with 4 bases left between them. The CDR3 spells CATSDLGNGYTF. The CDR3 DNA follows: TGTGCCACCAGTGATTTGGGGAATGGCTACACCTTC.

In its sample, this clonotype was seen a few times. The chain links TRBV7-2 to TRBJ1-6; 8 bases match TRBD1. Germline V CDR1 and CDR2: SGHTA, FQGNSA. The ends lost 6 bases at V and 8 bases at J; junction bases unmatched: 6. This CDR3 region has 14 residues. This CDR3 reads CASSSQGAYSPLHF. The CDR3 DNA is TGTGCCAGCAGTTCGCAGGGGGCGTATTCACCCCTCCACTTT. Filled out from reference TRBV7-2 and TRBJ1-6, the complete variable domain reads GAGVSQSPSNKVTEKGKDVELRCDPISGHTALYWYRQSLGQGLEFLIYFQGNSAPDKSGLPSDRFSAERTGGSVSTLTIQRTQQEDSAVYLCASSSQGAYSPLHFGNGTRLTVT.

The chain is built from TRBV7-9 and TRBJ2-5, with D hard to call. V gave up 4 bases and J gave up 2 bases, with 11 bases separating them. The germline CDR1 and CDR2 sequences are SEHNR and FQNEAQ (reference sequence). The CDR3 covers 14 residues. This CDR3 reads CASSSYFKQETQYF. CDR3 bases: TGTGCCAGCAGCTCCTATTTTAAACAAGAGACCCAGTACTTC.

V and J are TRBV5-5 and TRBJ2-1; D is tentatively TRBD1 or TRBD2 (5 bases each). Germline CDR1 is SGHKS and CDR2 is YYEKEE (reference sequence). This CDR3 is built from 15 residues. The germline V and J ends were trimmed by 1 base and 2 bases, with 10 bases remaining between them. The CDR3 nucleotides are TGTGCCAGCAGCTTGTGGGGGAAAACCTACAATGAGCAGTTCTTC. Protein: CASSLWGKTYNEQFF.

This chain connects TRBV27 to TRBJ2-2; D call uncertain. Trimming shortened V by 5 bases and J by 0 bases, and 13 bases separated the two germline ends. Germline V gene lookup returns CDR1 MNHEY and CDR2 SMNVEV (reference sequence). The CDR3 has 16 amino acids. CDR3 coding DNA: TGTGCCAGCAGTCATGCGACACGGACGAACACCGGGGAGCTGTTTTTT. It translates to CASSHATRTNTGELFF.

The chain joins TRBV19 to TRBJ1-1, with no clear D. Trimming left V 5 bases short and J 0 bases short, with 13 bases between. Germline V gene lookup returns CDR1 LNHDA and CDR2 SQIVND (reference sequence). The CDR3 contains 15 residues. CDR3 region: CASSPRETMNTEAFF. Written as DNA, the CDR3 is TGTGCCAGTAGTCCAAGGGAGACCATGAACACTGAAGCTTTCTTT.

The table lists this clonotype with a few counts. The chain is built from TRBV12-3 or TRBV12-4 and TRBJ2-3; D might be TRBD1 (6 bases). The V gene lost 7 bases and the J gene lost 3 bases, with 17 bases spanning the gap. The CDR3 spans 15 residues. DNA of the CDR3: TGTGCCAGCACCCAGGCGGGCAGGGGAACAGATACGCAGTATTTT. This encodes CASTQAGRGTDTQYF.

This clonotype was picked up many times. The chain is built from TRBV7-2 and TRBJ2-7; TRBD2 matches 8 bases. Unmatched junction bases numbered 6, after V lost 4 bases and J lost 1 base. CDR3 size: 15 residues. The V gene's germline CDR1 is SGHTA and CDR2 FQGNSA. The DNA of the CDR3 is TGTGCCAGCAGCTCCCGGACTAGCAGATCCTACGAGCAGTACTTC. Amino acids: CASSSRTSRSYEQYF.

The genes are TRBV10-2 and TRBJ1-1; 12 bases match TRBD1. Germline trimming cut 8 bases from V and 3 bases from J; bases unmatched to any gene: 4. The CDR3 covers 14 residues. Germline-derived CDR1 and CDR2 are WSHSY and SAAADI. CDR3 region: CASGGDRGHTEAFF. CDR3 in DNA: TGCGCCAGCGGGGGGGACAGGGGGCACACTGAAGCTTTCTTT.

In this sample, this clonotype turned up many times. The J gene is TRBJ1-5, the V gene TRBV7-8; D not certain. Germline V gene data show CDR1 as SGHVS and CDR2 as FQNEAQ. V was cut by 4 bases and J by 1 base, with 8 bases left in between. The CDR3 extends over 14 amino acids. The CDR3 is CASSSPRSNQPQHF. DNA of the CDR3: TGTGCCAGCAGCTCCCCACGGAGCAATCAGCCCCAGCATTTT.

This clonotype came up a few times. This rearrangement joins TRBV7-2 to TRBJ2-7; D may correspond to TRBD1 or TRBD2 (5 bases each). Germline V gene data show CDR1 as SGHTA and CDR2 as FQGNSA. CDR3 length equals 15 residues. V lost 2 bases and J 2 bases, leaving 13 bases between the germline ends. CDR3 protein: CASSLQAGRPYEQYF. The CDR3 nucleotides are TGTGCCAGCAGCTTACAAGCAGGGAGACCCTACGAGCAGTACTTC. Combining the CDR3 with reference TRBV7-2 and TRBJ2-7 gives the whole variable domain GAGVSQSPSNKVTEKGKDVELRCDPISGHTALYWYRQSLGQGLEFLIYFQGNSAPDKSGLPSDRFSAERTGGSVSTLTIQRTQQEDSAVYLCASSLQAGRPYEQYFGPGTRLTVT.

The V gene is TRBV29-1, the J gene TRBJ2-1; a possible D gene is TRBD2 (5 bases). The CDR3 contains 14 residues. In germline, CDR1 is SQVTM, CDR2 ANQGSEA. The V and J ends lost 5 bases and 3 bases respectively, with 14 bases between them. CDR3: CSVPGLQIYNEQFF. Here the CDR3 DNA reads TGCAGCGTTCCAGGACTCCAGATCTACAATGAGCAGTTCTTC.

The sample holds a few counts of this clonotype. The CDR3 loop reads CSVEDPSVHTDTQYF. In DNA form, the CDR3 reads TGCAGCGTTGAAGATCCTAGTGTTCACACAGATACGCAGTATTTT. The chain recombines TRBV29-1 with TRBJ2-3; D is undetermined. This CDR3 is 15 amino acids long. V was cut by 0 bases and J by 2 bases, with 12 bases left in between. CDR1 and CDR2 (germline): SQVTM, ANQGSEA.

This clonotype was detected only a few times. V gene TRBV7-2 combines with J gene TRBJ1-4; D gene unclear. This CDR3 has 15 residues. The V gene lost 0 bases and the J gene lost 7 bases, with 12 bases spanning the gap. Germline values: CDR1 SGHTA, CDR2 FQGNSA. CDR3 in DNA: TGTGCCAGCAGCTTAGCCGGCCTGGTCGGTGAAAAACTGTTTTTT. Protein product: CASSLAGLVGEKLFF. The whole variable domain, remainder taken from reference TRBV7-2 and TRBJ1-4, is GAGVSQSPSNKVTEKGKDVELRCDPISGHTALYWYRQSLGQGLEFLIYFQGNSAPDKSGLPSDRFSAERTGGSVSTLTIQRTQQEDSAVYLCASSLAGLVGEKLFFGSGTQLSVL.

This sequence joins TRBV3-1 and TRBJ1-2, with D unresolved. The V gene lost 2 bases and the J gene lost 8 bases, with 15 bases spanning the gap. CDR1 LGHDT and CDR2 YNNKEL come from the germline V gene (reference sequence). The length of the CDR3 is 14 residues. This CDR3 is CASSQPDGANGYTF. CDR3 DNA sequence: TGTGCCAGCAGCCAACCCGACGGAGCTAACGGCTACACCTTC.

This chain uses TRBV6-5 with TRBJ2-7; perhaps D is TRBD1 or TRBD2 (5 bases each). V lost 0 bases and J lost 3, with 12 bases in between. From germline, CDR1 is MNHEY and CDR2 SVGAGI. The CDR3 extends over 15 amino acids. This CDR3 reads CASSYSGTADYEQYF. The CDR3, as DNA: TGTGCCAGCAGTTACTCTGGGACCGCGGACTACGAGCAGTACTTC.

This clonotype occurred many times. The chain recombines TRBV12-3 or TRBV12-4 with TRBJ2-3; 8 bases map to TRBD2. V shed 4 bases, J shed 0 bases, and the junction held 3 bases outside the gene matches. The CDR3 is 15 residues long. The CDR3 DNA reads TGTGCCAGCAGTTCCCCTAGCGGGAGCACAGATACGCAGTATTTT. It codes for CASSSPSGSTDTQYF.

This clonotype was seen a handful of times. CDR3 nucleotide sequence: TGTGCCAGTAGTTGGGGACGGGGGAACACCGGGGAGCTGTTTTTT. Encoded protein: CASSWGRGNTGELFF. The chain employs TRBV19 and TRBJ2-2; D possibly uses TRBD1 or TRBD2 (5 bases each). CDR3 length: 15 residues. The V end was cut by 5 bases, the J end by 1 base, with 11 bases between. Per germline, CDR1 LNHDA and CDR2 SQIVND (reference sequence). Drawing the rest from reference TRBV19 and TRBJ2-2, the complete variable domain is DGGITQSPKYLFRKEGQNVTLSCEQNLNHDAMYWYRQDPGQGLRLIYYSQIVNDFQKGDIAEGYSVSREKKESFPLTVTSAQKNPTAFYLCASSWGRGNTGELFFGEGSRLTVL.

CDR3 DNA: TGTGCCAGCTCACCAAGGACAGGAGGTTTACAAGCTAGCACAGATACGCAGTATTTT. This sequence encodes CASSPRTGGLQASTDTQYF. V gene TRBV18 combines with J gene TRBJ2-3; TRBD1 matches 7 bases. Looked up from germline, CDR1 is KGHSH and CDR2 is LQKENI. The CDR3 length is 19 residues. V dropped 2 bases and J dropped 0; count of bases not matched to a gene: 14.

This clonotype turned up a few times. The chain uses TRBV29-1 and TRBJ2-7, with D maybe TRBD2 (5 bases). Germline CDR1 and CDR2: SQVTM and ANQGSEA. With 2 bases removed from V and 0 bases from J, the gap between germline ends came to 14 bases. The CDR3 runs 15 residues. This CDR3 is CSVELSAESSYEQYF. The CDR3 region has the DNA TGCAGCGTTGAACTTTCAGCGGAGAGCTCCTACGAGCAGTACTTC.

The gene calls are TRBV15 and TRBJ1-1; 8 bases line up with TRBD1. J was trimmed by 2 bases and V by 1 base; bases with no gene match: 6. CDR1 and CDR2 from the germline V gene are LNHNV and YYDKDF (reference sequence). The CDR3 contains 16 residues. The CDR3 DNA follows: TGTGCCACCAGCAGAGCGGCGCAGGGGGCTAACACTGAAGCTTTCTTT. It codes for CATSRAAQGANTEAFF.

This clonotype came up many times. The V and J genes are TRBV7-2 and TRBJ2-7; 7 bases fit TRBD1. CDR3 length: 14 amino acids. Germline V gene sequence: CDR1 SGHTA, CDR2 FQGNSA. The V gene end was trimmed by 5 bases and the J gene end by 2 bases; junction bases not matched to a gene: 6. The CDR3 sequence is CASSATGQAYEQYV. The CDR3 DNA follows: TGTGCCAGCAGCGCAACCGGACAGGCCTACGAGCAGTACGTC.

This chain uses TRBV19 with TRBJ2-6, with 8 bases lining up with TRBD1. V lost 5 bases to trimming and J lost 1 base; unmatched junction nucleotides: 10. CDR3 length: 18 residues. CDR1 LNHDA and CDR2 SQIVND come from the germline V gene (reference sequence). CDR3: CASSSRDRSLSGANVLTF. The CDR3 nucleotides read TGTGCCAGTAGTTCCCGGGACAGGAGCCTATCTGGGGCCAACGTCCTGACTTTC.

The V gene is TRBV30, the J gene TRBJ2-1, with TRBD2 identical over 10 bases. The ends lost 7 bases at V and 15 bases at J; junction bases unmatched: 12. Per the germline V gene, CDR1 is GTSNPN and CDR2 is SVGIG (reference sequence). This CDR3 region has 12 residues. The CDR3 spells CAYLLAGTSWFF. CDR3 bases: TGTGCCTACTTACTAGCGGGGACTTCATGGTTCTTC.

This clonotype was seen ten or more times. The rearrangement joins TRBV12-3 or TRBV12-4 to TRBJ1-1; no definite D call. The CDR3 spans 13 residues. With 4 bases removed from V and 0 bases from J, the gap between germline ends came to 6 bases. CDR3 protein: CASSSPLNTEAFF. The CDR3 DNA reads TGTGCCAGCAGTTCCCCATTGAACACTGAAGCTTTCTTT.

This clonotype was recorded at least ten times. J is TRBJ1-2 and V is TRBV7-2; 8 bases match TRBD1. V gave up 5 bases and J gave up 4 bases; unmatched junction bases: 6. Germline CDR1 is SGHTA and CDR2 is FQGNSA. The CDR3 covers 14 residues. The CDR3 DNA sequence: TGTGCCAGCAGCCCTTTTGGGACAGGCTATGGCTACACCTTC. It specifies CASSPFGTGYGYTF.

The chain couples TRBV6-6 to TRBJ1-5; no firm D call. CDR3 size: 12 residues. Trimming took off 5 bases at V and 7 bases at J, with 9 bases between the two ends. Germline loops: CDR1 MNHNY, CDR2 SVGAGI (reference sequence). CDR3 residues: CASSTYRQPQHF. The CDR3 DNA sequence: TGTGCCAGCAGTACATATAGGCAGCCCCAGCATTTT.

With regard to this clonotype: One junction end disagrees with the germline gene, perhaps due to a read error. This chain joins TRBV19 and TRBJ1-1; 9 bases line up with TRBD1. CDR1 and CDR2 (germline): LNHDA, SQIVND (reference sequence). This CDR3 is 15 amino acids long. Written as DNA, the CDR3 is TGTGCCCGTAGTTCGTACAGGGGGCCAGACACTGAAGCTTTCTTT. Its protein is CARSSYRGPDTEAFF.